The rows below give T cell receptor beta chains drawn from one sample of a study of human T cells and chemical hapten exposure. Each CDR3 protein is one row after TCRdb ran MiXCR on the RACE reads. The data hold just over 80,000 distinct CDR3 sequences, with roughly 10% observed a single time. Material: whole blood, obtained in connection with sensitization to the hapten diphenylcyclopropenone (DPC). Receptor source: a woman in her forties or fifties with alopecia areata. Some clones in this sample may be carry-over from other donors' samples. Both conserved end residues are part of each CDR3. The D gene is left open where the match is weak. Rows may omit the clone size; those that give it use once, few, many or a size class.

D,J,V,size,CDR3,DNA
TRBD1,TRBJ2-7,TRBV29-1,few,CSVGGDREENF,TGCAGCGTTGGTGGGGACAGGGAGGAGAACTTC
-,TRBJ1-2,TRBV20-1,many,CSARDFRDTKASYTF,TGCAGTGCTAGAGATTTTCGGGACACTAAGGCCAGCTACACCTTC
TRBD2,TRBJ2-1,TRBV28,-,CASSLGLAVYNEQFF,TGTGCCAGCAGTTTAGGACTAGCGGTCTACAATGAGCAGTTCTTC
TRBD1,TRBJ2-1,TRBV28,-,CATEGQGVYNEQFF,TGTGCCACCGAGGGACAGGGGGTCTACAATGAGCAGTTCTTC
-,TRBJ2-6,TRBV19,many,CASLLSGANVLTF,TGTGCCAGCCTCCTCTCTGGGGCCAACGTCCTGACTTTC
-,TRBJ2-3,TRBV28,many,CASIKPGHRTDTQYF,TGTGCCAGCATCAAACCCGGACACCGCACAGATACGCAGTATTTT
TRBD1,TRBJ2-1,TRBV7-2,few,CASSLGGQDGFF,TGTGCCAGCAGCTTAGGGGGACAGGATGGGTTCTTC
TRBD2,TRBJ2-1,TRBV11-2,-,CASSLPSGGYNEQFF,TGTGCCAGCAGCTTACCCAGCGGGGGATACAATGAGCAGTTCTTC
-,TRBJ2-2,TRBV7-2,few,CASSSGNTGELFF,TGTGCCAGCAGCTCAGGCAACACCGGGGAGCTGTTTTTT
-,TRBJ2-1,TRBV11-1,-,CASSRTDRPNEQFF,TGTGCCAGCAGCCGAACTGACCGGCCCAATGAGCAGTTCTTC
-,TRBJ1-1,TRBV20-1,-,CSARDKGLVQTEAFF,TGCAGTGCTAGAGATAAGGGGCTGGTACAGACTGAAGCTTTCTTT
-,TRBJ2-1,TRBV28,few,CASFHLGGRRNEQFF,TGTGCCAGCTTCCATCTCGGGGGAAGGAGGAATGAGCAGTTCTTC
TRBD1,TRBJ2-1,TRBV13,few,CASSLEVGTVYNEQFF,TGTGCCAGCAGCTTAGAGGTCGGGACAGTCTACAATGAGCAGTTCTTC
TRBD2,TRBJ2-3,TRBV7-2,-,CASSALAATSGRAEGADTQYF,TGTGCCAGCAGCGCTTTAGCCGCTACTAGCGGGAGGGCCGAGGGAGCAGATACGCAGTATTTT
-,TRBJ1-6,TRBV7-2,many,CASSPDSASLTPLHF,TGTGCCAGCAGCCCAGACAGCGCCAGCTTGACACCCCTCCACTTT
-,TRBJ1-2,TRBV28,-,CASSAAGRGYTF,TGTGCCAGCTCCGCGGCGGGAAGGGGCTACACCTTC
-,TRBJ1-6,TRBV28,few,CASSLDGYLHF,TGTGCCAGCAGTTTAGATGGGTACCTCCACTTT
-,TRBJ1-1,TRBV28,-,CASSMWGVDEAFF,TGTGCCAGCAGTATGTGGGGAGTTGATGAAGCTTTCTTT
TRBD2,TRBJ2-5,TRBV5-1,many,CASTNAGTRGETQYF,TGCGCCAGCACCAACGCCGGGACTAGAGGAGAGACCCAGTACTTC
-,TRBJ1-4,TRBV3-1,-,CASSTRTGYGEKLFF,TGTGCCAGCAGTACGCGAACAGGGTACGGTGAAAAACTGTTTTTT
-,TRBJ2-5,TRBV5-8,-,CASTIVTGTYQETQYF,TGTGCCAGCACCATAGTAACCGGGACTTACCAAGAGACCCAGTACTTC
TRBD1,TRBJ1-4,TRBV11-2,many,CASRALRGTNEKLFF,TGTGCCAGCAGAGCCCTCAGGGGGACTAATGAAAAACTGTTTTTT
-,TRBJ2-1,TRBV12-3/TRBV12-4,-,CASSLGSLGYNEQFF,TGTGCCAGCAGTTTGGGGTCCTTGGGTTACAATGAGCAGTTCTTC
-,TRBJ2-7,TRBV30,few,CAWSGQREQYF,TGTGCCTGGAGCGGCCAGCGGGAGCAGTACTTC
TRBD2,TRBJ2-3,TRBV10-3,many,CAISEHSGGPLTDTQYF,TGTGCCATCAGTGAACATAGCGGGGGGCCGTTGACAGATACGCAGTATTTT
-,TRBJ1-1,TRBV5-6,-,CASSLPGVWHKTNTEAFF,TGTGCCAGCAGCTTGCCGGGGGTGTGGCACAAAACGAACACTGAAGCTTTCTTT
TRBD2,TRBJ2-1,TRBV20-1,many,CSVDHPGLGDNEQFF,TGCAGTGTCGACCACCCGGGACTAGGAGACAATGAGCAGTTCTTC
TRBD2,TRBJ2-1,TRBV10-3,-,CATSGIAYNEQFF,TGTGCCACCAGCGGGATAGCCTACAATGAGCAGTTCTTC
-,TRBJ1-1,TRBV6-5,few,CASSSATWGAFF,TGTGCCAGCAGTTCCGCGACGTGGGGAGCTTTCTTT
-,TRBJ1-4,TRBV19,many,CASSPGTAPEKLFF,TGTGCCAGTAGTCCCGGGACGGCGCCGGAAAAACTGTTTTTT
-,TRBJ2-1,TRBV5-6,-,CASSPPGYKRSYNEQFF,TGTGCCAGCAGCCCACCCGGGTATAAACGCTCCTACAATGAGCAGTTCTTC
-,TRBJ2-7,TRBV20-1,-,CSASGAQVKTPYEQYF,TGCAGTGCTAGTGGGGCCCAAGTTAAAACTCCCTACGAGCAGTACTTC
-,TRBJ2-7,TRBV28,-,CASSLKAALYEQYF,TGTGCCAGCAGCCTTAAGGCGGCTCTGTACGAGCAGTACTTC
TRBD1,TRBJ2-1,TRBV7-9,few,CASSLARRQGGNEQFF,TGTGCCAGCAGCTTAGCGCGGCGACAGGGGGGCAATGAGCAGTTCTTC
-,TRBJ2-3,TRBV4-2,few,CASSQEAGLIDTQYF,TGTGCCAGCAGCCAAGAGGCAGGGTTAATCGATACGCAGTATTTT
TRBD1,TRBJ2-3,TRBV27,few,CASSLSGTGVMRTQYF,TGTGCCAGCAGTTTGAGTGGGACAGGGGTGATGAGGACGCAGTATTTT
-,TRBJ2-2,TRBV6-1,-,CASSERSRTGELFF,TGTGCCAGCAGTGAGCGGAGTAGAACCGGGGAGCTGTTTTTT
-,TRBJ2-5,TRBV5-3,-,CARTNQRILYQETQYF,TGTGCCAGAACCAACCAGCGTATCCTATACCAAGAGACCCAGTACTTC
-,TRBJ2-7,TRBV5-6,large,CASSLGDPDEQYF,TGTGCCAGCAGCTTGGGCGATCCCGACGAGCAGTACTTC
TRBD1,TRBJ2-3,TRBV5-4,few,CASSPGTETDTQYF,TGTGCCAGCAGCCCCGGGACAGAGACAGATACGCAGTATTTT
-,TRBJ2-1,TRBV28,few,CASTRGRAVGEQFF,TGTGCCAGCACCCGGGGCAGGGCTGTCGGTGAGCAGTTCTTC
TRBD2,TRBJ2-1,TRBV6-1,many,CASSEASGSFNEQFF,TGTGCCAGCAGTGAGGCTAGCGGGAGTTTCAATGAGCAGTTCTTC
TRBD2,TRBJ2-3,TRBV18,many,CASSPATHGGGNTQYF,TGTGCCAGCTCACCGGCGACGCACGGCGGGGGGAATACGCAGTATTTT
-,TRBJ2-6,TRBV20-1,few,CSARGAGANVLTF,TGCAGTGCTAGGGGGGCTGGGGCCAACGTCCTGACTTTC
-,TRBJ2-7,TRBV6-1,-,CASSDGGAPSYEQYF,TGTGCCAGCAGTGATGGGGGAGCGCCTTCCTACGAGCAGTACTTC
-,TRBJ2-3,TRBV19,many,CASSAADTQYF,TGTGCCAGTAGTGCGGCAGATACGCAGTATTTT
-,TRBJ2-5,TRBV6-4,many,CASSDSPEGETQYF,TGTGCCAGCAGTGACTCTCCCGAGGGAGAGACCCAGTACTTC
-,TRBJ2-3,TRBV11-2,many,CASSSQGADTQYF,TGTGCCAGCAGCTCCCAAGGGGCAGATACGCAGTATTTT